One and the same sample provided the 11 T cell receptor beta chains below, sequenced in a study of tumor and adjacent non-tumor tissue in lung cancer. Three rounds of nested PCR, following a modified ARM-PCR protocol, produced the TCRbeta library. TCRdb itself ran the multiplex PCR reads through MiXCR, one entry per CDR3 protein. The data contain about 110,000 distinct CDR3 sequences, about 65% of them seen just once; the ten biggest clones take up 15% to 20%. The template was RNA from unsorted bulk tissue. Distant lung tissue was collected more than 3 cm away from the tumor edge. The sequenced material came from distant non-tumor lung tissue. Receptors originate from a man between 60 and 75 years old with non-small cell lung cancer.

CDR3 coding DNA: TGTGCCAGCAGCTTAGAGGGCGACACCGGGGAGCTGTTTTTT. Translating it yields CASSLEGDTGELFF. The rearrangement uses TRBV7-9 and TRBJ2-2; D remains ambiguous. The ends were cut back, 1 base at V and 3 bases at J, with 6 bases in the middle. This CDR3 is built from 14 residues. CDR1 and CDR2 from the germline V gene are SEHNR and FQNEAQ (reference sequence).

To note about this clonotype: One end of the junction does not line up with germline, which may come from a read error. J is TRBJ2-3 and V is TRBV11-3, with D unclear. Germline lookup yields CDR1 SGHNT and CDR2 YENEEA. The CDR3 is made up of 15 amino acids. The CDR3 is CASSRITRATDMQYF. The DNA of the CDR3 is TGTGCAAGCAGCCGGATAACCCGGGCCACAGATATGCAGTATTTT.

The table lists this clonotype with a few counts. The chain employs TRBV7-9 and TRBJ2-5, with 8 bases aligning to TRBD1. V lost 1 base and J lost 5; bases outside the gene matches: 3. This CDR3 has 14 residues. Germline loops: CDR1 SEHNR, CDR2 FQNEAQ (reference sequence). The CDR3 spells CASSLGRGLETQYF. CDR3 nucleotide sequence: TGTGCCAGCAGCTTAGGCAGGGGGCTGGAGACCCAGTACTTC.

This clonotype was recorded at least ten times. The V call is TRBV6-2 or TRBV6-3, the J call TRBJ2-5; maybe TRBD2 (6 bases). The CDR3 totals 15 residues. CDR1 is MNHEY and CDR2 is SVGEGT in the germline V gene. V gave up 2 bases and J gave up 4 bases, with 14 bases separating them. The CDR3 DNA reads as TGTGCCAGCAGTTACGATGCCGGGACTGCAGAGACCCAGTACTTC. This codes for CASSYDAGTAETQYF.

This clonotype was counted between two and nine times. V gene TRBV2 combines with J gene TRBJ2-7; no clear D gene. CDR3 length: 14 residues. The V gene lost 7 bases and the J gene lost 2 bases, with 15 bases spanning the gap. CDR1 and CDR2 from the germline V gene are SNHLY and FYNNEI. The CDR3 loop reads CASKPRSVTYEQYF. CDR3 nucleotides: TGTGCCAGCAAACCCCGAAGCGTGACCTACGAGCAGTACTTC.

The chain recombines TRBV4-3 with TRBJ1-1, with D unresolved. The CDR3 extends over 13 amino acids. Germline CDR1 LGHNA, CDR2 YSLEER. V lost 0 bases, J lost 5 bases, and 7 bases lay in between. CDR3 protein: CASSQDLSTEAFF. The CDR3 DNA reads as TGCGCCAGCAGCCAAGATCTCTCAACTGAAGCTTTCTTT.

A word on this clonotype: A read error may explain this, as a much larger clone is one base away. The rearrangement joins TRBV29-1 to TRBJ2-5, with no clear D. The germline CDR1 and CDR2 sequences are SQVTM and ANQGSEA. The CDR3 is 18 residues long. The germline V and J ends were trimmed by 1 base and 0 bases, with 21 bases remaining between them. CDR3 nucleotide sequence: TGCAGCGTTGAAGTCAGGTACAGCACCAAGAGTTACCAAGAGACCCAGTACTTC. This translates into CSVEVRYSTKSYQETQYF. Based on the CDR3 plus reference TRBV29-1 and TRBJ2-5, the full variable domain is SAVISQKPSRDICQRGTSLTIQCQVDSQVTMMFWYRQQPGQSLTLIATANQGSEATYESGFVIDKFPISRPNLTFSTLTVSNMSPEDSSIYLCSVEVRYSTKSYQETQYFGPGTRLLVL.

This clonotype has at least ten counts. The chain links TRBV6-1 to TRBJ1-5, with 7 bases that match TRBD1. CDR1 is MNHNS, CDR2 SASEGT, per germline. This CDR3 spans 13 amino acids. Germline trimming cut 10 bases from V and 3 bases from J; bases unmatched to any gene: 6. CDR3 bases: TGTGCCACCCGAGGACAGGCCAATCAGCCCCAGCATTTT. This translates into CATRGQANQPQHF.

This clonotype was detected a few times. A much bigger clone sits one base away, suggesting this may be a read error. This chain joins TRBV6-1 and TRBJ2-7, with 7 bases identical to TRBD1. This CDR3 is 14 amino acids long. Germline CDR1 MNHNS, CDR2 SASEGT. The CDR3 reads CTSSWDSTPLEQYF. The CDR3 DNA is TGTACCAGCAGCTGGGACAGTACCCCCCTCGAGCAGTACTTC.

Note on this clonotype: A much larger clonotype is one base distant, so this may be a read error. V usage is TRBV20-1 and J usage is TRBJ2-3; D ambiguous. The CDR3 is 11 amino acids. Trimming pared 8 bases from V and 7 bases from J, leaving 13 bases between. Germline V gene sequence: CDR1 DFQATT, CDR2 SNEGSKA (reference sequence). In DNA, the CDR3 is TGCAGTATCCGGTTCGCAAATACGCAGTATTTT. Translated: CSIRFANTQYF.

This rearrangement joins TRBV7-3 to TRBJ2-1; no clear D. Germline CDR1 reads SGHTA; CDR2 reads FQGTGA. The CDR3 has 15 amino acids. The ends were cut back, 3 bases at V and 0 bases at J, with 9 bases in the middle. The CDR3 loop reads CASSLAKSSYNEQFF. CDR3 DNA: TGTGCCAGCAGCTTGGCTAAGAGCTCCTACAATGAGCAGTTCTTC.